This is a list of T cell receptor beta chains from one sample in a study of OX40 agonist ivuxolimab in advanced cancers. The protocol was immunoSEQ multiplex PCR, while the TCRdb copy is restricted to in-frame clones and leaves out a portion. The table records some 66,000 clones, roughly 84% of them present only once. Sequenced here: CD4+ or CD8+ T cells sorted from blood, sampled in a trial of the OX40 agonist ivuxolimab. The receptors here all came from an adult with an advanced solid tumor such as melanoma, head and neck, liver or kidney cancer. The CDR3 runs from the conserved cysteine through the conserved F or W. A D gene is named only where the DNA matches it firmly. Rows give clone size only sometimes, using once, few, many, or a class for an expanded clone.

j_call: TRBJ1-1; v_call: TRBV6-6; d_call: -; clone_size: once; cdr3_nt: TGTGCCAGCAGTTACGGAGGGGTTGTTTACACTGAAGCTTTCTTT; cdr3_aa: CASSYGGVVYTEAFF
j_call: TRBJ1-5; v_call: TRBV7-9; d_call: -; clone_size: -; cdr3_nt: TGTGCCAGCAGCCTGATCGGGCAGCCCCAGCATTTT; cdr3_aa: CASSLIGQPQHF
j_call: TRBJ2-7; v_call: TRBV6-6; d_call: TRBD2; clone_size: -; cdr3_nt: TGTGCCAGCAGTTACGGCGGGGGGAGGGACGAGCAGTACTTC; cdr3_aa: CASSYGGGRDEQYF
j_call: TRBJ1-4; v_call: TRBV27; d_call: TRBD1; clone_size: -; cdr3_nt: TGTGCCAGCAGTTTGGATTGGACAGGGGGACGGGAAAAACTGTTTTTT; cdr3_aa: CASSLDWTGGREKLFF
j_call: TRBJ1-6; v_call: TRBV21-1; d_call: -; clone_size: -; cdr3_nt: TGTGCCAGCAGCAATCGGCCAGGGGATACCTATAATTCACCCCTCCACTTT; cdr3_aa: CASSNRPGDTYNSPLHF
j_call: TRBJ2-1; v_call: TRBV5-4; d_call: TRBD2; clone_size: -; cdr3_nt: TGTGCCAGCAGCTTGGGAGCGGGGGGCCGGAATGAGCAGTTCTTC; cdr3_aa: CASSLGAGGRNEQFF
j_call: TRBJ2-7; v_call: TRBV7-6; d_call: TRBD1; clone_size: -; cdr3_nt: TGTGCCAGCACGAGACTCCGGGACAGGGGGTTTAGGAAGGCCTACGAGCAGTACTTC; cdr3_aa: CASTRLRDRGFRKAYEQYF
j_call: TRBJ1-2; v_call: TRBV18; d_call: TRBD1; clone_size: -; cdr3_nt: TGTGCCAGCTCACCGGACCACTTAGGGGGCGCAAGGCCGGGTGGCTACACCTTC; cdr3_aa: CASSPDHLGGARPGGYTF
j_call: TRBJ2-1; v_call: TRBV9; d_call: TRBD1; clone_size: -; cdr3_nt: TGTGCCAGCAGCGTAGCCGCAGGGGGTCGCTCCTACAATGAGCAGTTCTTC; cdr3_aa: CASSVAAGGRSYNEQFF
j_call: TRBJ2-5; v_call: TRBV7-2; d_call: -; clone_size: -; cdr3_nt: TGTGCCAGCAGCTTAATCGAGACCCAGTACTTC; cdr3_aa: CASSLIETQYF
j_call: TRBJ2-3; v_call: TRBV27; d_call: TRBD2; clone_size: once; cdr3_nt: TGTGCCAGCAGTCGAGATGCGGGGGGCACAGATACGCAGTATTTT; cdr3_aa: CASSRDAGGTDTQYF
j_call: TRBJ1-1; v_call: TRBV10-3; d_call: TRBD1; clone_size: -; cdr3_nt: TGTGCCACGAACGGACGGGACAGTAACACTGAAGCTTTCTTT; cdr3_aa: CATNGRDSNTEAFF